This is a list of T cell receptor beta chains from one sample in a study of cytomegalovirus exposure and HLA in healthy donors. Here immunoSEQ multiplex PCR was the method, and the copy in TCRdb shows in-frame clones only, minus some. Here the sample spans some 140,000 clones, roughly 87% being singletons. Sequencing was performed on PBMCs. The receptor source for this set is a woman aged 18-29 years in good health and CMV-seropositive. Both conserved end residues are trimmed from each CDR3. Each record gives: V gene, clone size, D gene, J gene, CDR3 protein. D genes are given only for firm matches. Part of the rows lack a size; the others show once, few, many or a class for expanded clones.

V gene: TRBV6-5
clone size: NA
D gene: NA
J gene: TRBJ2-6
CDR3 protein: ASSLSSGANVLT

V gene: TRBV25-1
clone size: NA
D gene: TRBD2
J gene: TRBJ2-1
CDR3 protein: ASSRAGGNEQF

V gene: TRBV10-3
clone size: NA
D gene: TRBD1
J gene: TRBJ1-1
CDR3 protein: AISDVGQGAEAF

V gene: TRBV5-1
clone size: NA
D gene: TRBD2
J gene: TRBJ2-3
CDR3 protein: ASRGTSGPQDTQY

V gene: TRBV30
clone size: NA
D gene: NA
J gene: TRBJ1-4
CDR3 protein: AWSVGGTNEKLF

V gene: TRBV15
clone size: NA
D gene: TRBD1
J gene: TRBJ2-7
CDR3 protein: ATSIGQGVYEQY

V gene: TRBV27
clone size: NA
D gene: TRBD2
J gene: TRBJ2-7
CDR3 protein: ASSPYGGGWYEQY

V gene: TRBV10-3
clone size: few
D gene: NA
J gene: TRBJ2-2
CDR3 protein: AISESLAGLGGELF

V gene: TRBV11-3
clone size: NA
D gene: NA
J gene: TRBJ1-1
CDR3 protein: ASSLWAHTEAF

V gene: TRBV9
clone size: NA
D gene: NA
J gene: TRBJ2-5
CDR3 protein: ASNAGTGEETQY

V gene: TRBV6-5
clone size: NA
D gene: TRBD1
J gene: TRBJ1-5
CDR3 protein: ASSYDRGDQPQH

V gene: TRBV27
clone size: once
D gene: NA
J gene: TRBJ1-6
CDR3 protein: ASSLARGRFSPLH

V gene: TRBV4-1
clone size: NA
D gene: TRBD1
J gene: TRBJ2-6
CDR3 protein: ASSHPGQGPSGANVLT

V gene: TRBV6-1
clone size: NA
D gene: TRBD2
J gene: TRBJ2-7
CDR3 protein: ATRTSIHEQY

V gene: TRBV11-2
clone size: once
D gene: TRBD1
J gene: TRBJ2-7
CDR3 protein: ASSPGQGGAEQY

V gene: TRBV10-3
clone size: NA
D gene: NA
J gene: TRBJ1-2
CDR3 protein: AISGQGDGYT

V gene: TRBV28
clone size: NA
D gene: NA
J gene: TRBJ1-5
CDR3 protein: ASTENRDYSNQPQH

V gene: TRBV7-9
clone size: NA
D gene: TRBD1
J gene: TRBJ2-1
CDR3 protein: ASSLAVRTGVNEQF

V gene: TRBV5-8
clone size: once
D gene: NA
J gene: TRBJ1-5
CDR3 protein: ASSWGGRNQPQH

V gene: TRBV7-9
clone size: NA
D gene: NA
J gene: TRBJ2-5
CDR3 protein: ASSLGRETQY

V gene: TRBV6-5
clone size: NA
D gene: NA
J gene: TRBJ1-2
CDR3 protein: ASSYSKQRNVYGYT

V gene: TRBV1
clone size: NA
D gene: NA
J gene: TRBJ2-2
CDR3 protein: TSSPRGRYRPGELF

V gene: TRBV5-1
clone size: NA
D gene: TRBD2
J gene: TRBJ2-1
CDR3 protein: ASSWRGYDNEQF

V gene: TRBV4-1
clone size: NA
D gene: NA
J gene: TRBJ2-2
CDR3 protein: ASSIGGTVNTGELF

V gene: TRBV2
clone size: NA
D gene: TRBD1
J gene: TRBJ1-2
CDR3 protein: ASRGHRGLNSDYGYT

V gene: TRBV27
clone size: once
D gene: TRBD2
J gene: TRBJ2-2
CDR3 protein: ASSPTSGGGTGELF

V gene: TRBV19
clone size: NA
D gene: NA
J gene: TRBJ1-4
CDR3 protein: ASSAQGVREKLF

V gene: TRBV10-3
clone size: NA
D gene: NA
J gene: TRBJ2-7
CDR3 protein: AISDADSTYEQY

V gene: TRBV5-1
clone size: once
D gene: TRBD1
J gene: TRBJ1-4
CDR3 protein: ASRDRGDNEKLF

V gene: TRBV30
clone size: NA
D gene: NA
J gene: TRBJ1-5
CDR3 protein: AWSKSKGQPQH

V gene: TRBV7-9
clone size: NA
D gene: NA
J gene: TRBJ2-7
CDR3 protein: ASGSGSYEQY

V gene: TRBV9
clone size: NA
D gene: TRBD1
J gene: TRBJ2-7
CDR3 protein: ASSVGGGQGDEQY

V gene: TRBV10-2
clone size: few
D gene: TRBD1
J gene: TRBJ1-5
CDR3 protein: ASRAGTGDSNQPQH

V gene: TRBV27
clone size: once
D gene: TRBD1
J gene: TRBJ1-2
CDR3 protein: ASSPQGQGAGGYT

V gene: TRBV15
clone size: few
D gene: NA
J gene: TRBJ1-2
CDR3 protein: ATSRDQKNYGYT

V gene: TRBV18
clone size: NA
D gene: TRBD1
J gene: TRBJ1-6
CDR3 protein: ASSPSPQGAGNSYNSPLH

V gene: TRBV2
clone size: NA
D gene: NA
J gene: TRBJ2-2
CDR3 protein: ASSEVGGLNTGELF

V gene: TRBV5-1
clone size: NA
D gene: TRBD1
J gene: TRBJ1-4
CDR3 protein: ASSIGQGINEKLF

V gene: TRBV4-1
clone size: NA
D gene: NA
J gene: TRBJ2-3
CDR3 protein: ASSQGLLTDTQY

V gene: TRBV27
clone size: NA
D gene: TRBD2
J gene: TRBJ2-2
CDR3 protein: ASSLSLGLALAGELF

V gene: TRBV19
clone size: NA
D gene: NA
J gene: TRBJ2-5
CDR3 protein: ASSIGQGGTQY

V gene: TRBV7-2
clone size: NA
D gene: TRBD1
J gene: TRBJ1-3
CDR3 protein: ASSVRQGSGNTIY

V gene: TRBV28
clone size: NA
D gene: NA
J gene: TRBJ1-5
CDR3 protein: ASSFLNQPQH

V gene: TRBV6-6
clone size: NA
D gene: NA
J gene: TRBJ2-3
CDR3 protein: ASCTGGPDTQY

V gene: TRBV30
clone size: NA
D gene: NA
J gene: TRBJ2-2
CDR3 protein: AWGWGRVTGELF

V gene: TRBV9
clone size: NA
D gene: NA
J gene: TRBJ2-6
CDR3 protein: ASSVTSSGANVLT

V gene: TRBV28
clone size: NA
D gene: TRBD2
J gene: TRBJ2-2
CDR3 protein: ASSLPTSGPNTGELF

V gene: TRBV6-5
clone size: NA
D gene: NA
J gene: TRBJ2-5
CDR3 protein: ASSYNGGVNQETQY

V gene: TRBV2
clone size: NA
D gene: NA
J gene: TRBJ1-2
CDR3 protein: ASSEDRDYGYT

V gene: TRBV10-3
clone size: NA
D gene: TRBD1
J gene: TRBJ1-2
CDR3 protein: ATGDRGLHGYT

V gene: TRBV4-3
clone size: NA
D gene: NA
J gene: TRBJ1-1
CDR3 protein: ASSKDDYMNTEAF

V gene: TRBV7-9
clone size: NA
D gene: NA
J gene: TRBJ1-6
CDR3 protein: ASSLGQENSPLH

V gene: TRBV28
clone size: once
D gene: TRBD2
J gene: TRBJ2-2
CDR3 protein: ASRGTSGGRRFNTGELF